Listed below are T cell receptor beta chains from one sample, sequenced in a study of T cells in Graves' hyperthyroidism and ophthalmopathy. MiXCR, applied by TCRdb to the multiplex PCR reads, yields one record per CDR3 protein. Counted here are approximately 870,000 distinct CDR3 sequences, 38% occurring once; the ten biggest clones make up around 9.3%. Sequenced sample: blood. Receptors originate from a young man with Graves' hyperthyroidism. Both conserved end residues are part of each CDR3. The D gene is left open where the match is weak. Some rows have no size entry. The others give once, few or many, or a class for an expanded clone.

.,TRBV27,TRBD2,TRBJ2-7,TGTGCCAGCAGTTTTCGTAGCGGGTACTCCTACGAGCAGTACTTC,CASSFRSGYSYEQYF
.,TRBV5-4,TRBD2,TRBJ2-5,TGTGCCAGTAGGGGTGGGGGGGTCCAAGAGACCCAGTACTTC,CASRGGGVQETQYF
many,TRBV7-9,.,TRBJ1-2,TGTGCCAGCAGCTTTACCCTCCAAGGGGGCTACACCTTC,CASSFTLQGGYTF
few,TRBV20-1,TRBD2,TRBJ2-5,TGCAGTGCTGCTATACTAGCGGGGGACCAAGAGACCCAGTACTTC,CSAAILAGDQETQYF
.,TRBV5-1,.,TRBJ2-7,TGCGCCAGCAGCTTGGACCCCTTGACAGGCTCCTACGAGCAGTACTTC,CASSLDPLTGSYEQYF
many,TRBV20-1,.,TRBJ1-3,TGCAGTGCCCCCCCCGGGGACGGAAACACCATATATTTT,CSAPPGDGNTIYF
.,TRBV6-5,.,TRBJ1-3,TGTGCCAGCAGTTACTCGCATTCTGGAAACACCATATATTTT,CASSYSHSGNTIYF
.,TRBV10-2,.,TRBJ1-2,TGCGCCAGCAGTGAATACGGCTTCCATGGCTACACCTTC,CASSEYGFHGYTF
many,TRBV12-3/TRBV12-4,.,TRBJ1-1,TGTGCCAGCAGAAGCGGCGGGAGCACTGAAGCTTTCTTT,CASRSGGSTEAFF
few,TRBV7-6,.,TRBJ1-1,TGTGCCAGCAGCTTAGCGGCGGGGTCCCCTGAAGCTTTCTTT,CASSLAAGSPEAFF
.,TRBV10-3,TRBD1,TRBJ1-1,TGTGCCATCAGTGAGTCGAAAAGGGGGCCTGGTGAAGCTTTCTTT,CAISESKRGPGEAFF
.,TRBV9,TRBD2,TRBJ2-7,TGTGCCAGCAGCCACGGGGGGGCTGGAGCCTACGAGCAGTACTTC,CASSHGGAGAYEQYF
once,TRBV2,TRBD1,TRBJ2-5,TGTGCCAGCGAGGACGACAGGGGGTTTCTAGAGACCCAGTACTTC,CASEDDRGFLETQYF